The rows below give T cell receptor beta chains drawn from one sample of a study of glioma-infiltrating T cells. TCRdb re-analysed the multiplex PCR reads in MiXCR, keeping a single row per CDR3 protein. The table shows around 150,000 distinct CDR3 sequences, with roughly 43% occurring only once. The sequencing input was glioma tissue, nonneoplastic brain tissue, or PBMCs (not recorded which). These receptor sequences come from a human donor with low-grade glioma or glioblastoma, undergoing nonglioma brain surgery, or in good health (not recorded which). The CDR3 runs from the conserved cysteine through the conserved F or W. A D gene is named only where the DNA matches it firmly. Expanded clones are given a class, and other clones once, few, many or no size at all.

>-|TRBJ1-2|TRBV6-1|-
TGTGCCAGCACCCCACCGGGGGCGCGGGATGGCTACACCTTC
CASTPPGARDGYTF
>-|TRBJ2-3|TRBV27|-
TGTGCCAGCAGTTTACGCGGTGAGGAGCTCCTATACACAGATACGCAGTATTTT
CASSLRGEELLYTDTQYF
>-|TRBJ2-7|TRBV12-5|TRBD1
TGTGCTAGTGCCTTCTCGGGACAGCCCTACGAGCAGTACTTC
CASAFSGQPYEQYF
>-|TRBJ2-5|TRBV20-1|-
TGCAGTGCTAGATTGATGAGAGGGCAAGAGACCCAGTACTTC
CSARLMRGQETQYF
>few|TRBJ2-1|TRBV6-1|-
TGTGCCAGCCGCAGGGTCAGCTCCTACAATGAGCAGTTCTTC
CASRRVSSYNEQFF
>few|TRBJ2-1|TRBV4-2|TRBD2
TGTGCCAGCAGCCAGACACTAGCGGGGAGTAACAATGAGCAGTTCTTC
CASSQTLAGSNNEQFF
>-|TRBJ2-5|TRBV5-1|-
TGCGCCAGCAGCTCCCGATACACCGAAACCCAGTACTTC
CASSSRYTETQYF
>few|TRBJ2-5|TRBV6-1|-
TGTGCCAGCAACGGCGTCAGCGACCAAGAGACCCAGTACTTC
CASNGVSDQETQYF
>-|TRBJ2-3|TRBV28|TRBD2
TGTGCCAGCGGGCAACTAGCGGGCACAGATACGCAGTATTTT
CASGQLAGTDTQYF
>-|TRBJ1-3|TRBV2|TRBD1
TGTGCCAGCAGGAGCGGACAGGGCGGATATGGAAACACCATATATTTT
CASRSGQGGYGNTIYF
>many|TRBJ1-1|TRBV6-1|-
TGTGCCAGCAGACAACAGGGTAGTAAAGCTTTCTTT
CASRQQGSKAFF
>-|TRBJ2-1|TRBV7-2|TRBD2
TGTGCCAGCAGTTTAGGAACAGCGGGACTCACCTACAATGAGCAGTTCTTC
CASSLGTAGLTYNEQFF
>-|TRBJ2-3|TRBV28|-
TGTGCCAGCAGATCAGGGTACCCCCAGTATTTT
CASRSGYPQYF
>-|TRBJ2-7|TRBV4-1|TRBD2
TGCGCCAGCAGCCCACAACTAGCGGGAGGATACGAGCAGTACTTC
CASSPQLAGGYEQYF
>once|TRBJ1-2|TRBV2|-
TGTGCCGGAGGGACCTACTATGGCTACACCTTC
CAGGTYYGYTF
>few|TRBJ2-6|TRBV3-1|-
TGTGCCAGCAGCCGCCGCGGTGGGGGCGCTGGGGCCAACGTCCTGACTTTC
CASSRRGGGAGANVLTF
>-|TRBJ2-7|TRBV12-3/TRBV12-4|-
TGTGCCAGCAGCTTCCGGAACCCCAGTGGGTACGAGCAGTACTTC
CASSFRNPSGYEQYF
>few|TRBJ1-1|TRBV28|-
TGTGCCAGCAGTTTAGGAGGAGGGGGTACCGGTACTGAAGCTTTCTTT
CASSLGGGGTGTEAFF
>-|TRBJ2-1|TRBV27|-
TGTGCCAGCAGGACAGAGTACAATGAGCAGTTCTTC
CASRTEYNEQFF
>few|TRBJ2-7|TRBV5-1|-
TGCGCCAGCAGCTCGGTGGGACCCACCTACGAGCAGTACTTC
CASSSVGPTYEQYF
>few|TRBJ2-7|TRBV28|-
TGTGCCAGCAGTACTAAATGGGACGGCTTGGGCTACGAGCAGTACTTC
CASSTKWDGLGYEQYF
>few|TRBJ1-5|TRBV4-1|TRBD1
TGCGCCAGCAGCCGTCAGGACAGGGGGCTTCAGCCCCAGCATTTT
CASSRQDRGLQPQHF
>-|TRBJ2-5|TRBV15|TRBD1
TGTGCCACCAGAAGACGGACAGGGCAAGAGACCCAGTACTTC
CATRRRTGQETQYF
>many|TRBJ2-5|TRBV7-2|-
TGTGCCAGCAGCTTAGGGAACTTCCAAGAGACCCAGTACTTC
CASSLGNFQETQYF
>-|TRBJ2-5|TRBV19|-
TGTGCCAGTAGTATGAGGACGGGTTCGTACCAAGAGACCCAGTACTTC
CASSMRTGSYQETQYF
>-|TRBJ2-3|TRBV10-3|-
TGTGCCATCAGTGGACCAGGTTCTGGAGATACGCAGTATTTT
CAISGPGSGDTQYF
>few|TRBJ1-6|TRBV7-9|TRBD1
TGTGCCAGCAACCAACTTCGAGGACAGGGATTTTCACCCCTCCACTTT
CASNQLRGQGFSPLHF
>few|TRBJ1-6|TRBV25-1|-
TGTGCCAGCAGTGGGTCGATTACCTATAATTCACCCCTCCACTTT
CASSGSITYNSPLHF
>-|TRBJ1-1|TRBV7-9|-
TGTGCCAGCAGCCCAGAGGGTAGGGGAATGAACACTGAAGCTTTCTTT
CASSPEGRGMNTEAFF
>-|TRBJ1-5|TRBV2|-
TGTGCCAGTAACGAACAGGTGGGCAATCAGCCCCAGCATTTT
CASNEQVGNQPQHF
>-|TRBJ1-1|TRBV27|-
TGTGCCAGCAGTCCCGCCCCAACTGAAGCTTTCTTT
CASSPAPTEAFF
>-|TRBJ2-2|TRBV4-2|-
TGTGCCAGCAGCTTAGTCACGAATACCGGGGAGCTGTTTTTT
CASSLVTNTGELFF
>once|TRBJ1-2|TRBV19|-
TGTGCCAGTAGTATCTTAGACGGCTATGGCTACACCTTC
CASSILDGYGYTF
>many|TRBJ2-3|TRBV28|-
TGTGCCAGCTCCTCTCCACAGACAGATACGCAGTATTTT
CASSSPQTDTQYF
>once|TRBJ2-1|TRBV24-1|TRBD2
TGTGCCACCAGTGATCCCACTAGCGGGGCTTACAATGAGCAGTTCTTC
CATSDPTSGAYNEQFF
>many|TRBJ1-1|TRBV27|-
TGTGCCAGCAGTTTATACCCAGGGTCGAGCACTGAAGCTTTCTTT
CASSLYPGSSTEAFF
>-|TRBJ2-3|TRBV30|TRBD2
TGTGCCTGGAGTAGCGGGGGGGCGAAGAACACAGATACGCAGTATTTT
CAWSSGGAKNTDTQYF
>many|TRBJ2-7|TRBV20-1|-
TGCAGTGCTAGAGATCCCCGAGGCCAGGACGAGCAGTACTTC
CSARDPRGQDEQYF
>few|TRBJ2-7|TRBV20-1|-
TGCAGTGCTAGAGCAAATGGGGGAAACTACGAGCAGTACTTC
CSARANGGNYEQYF
>-|TRBJ1-6|TRBV4-1|-
TGCGCCAGCAGCCAGTCCACCATCGGTTCACCCCTCCACTTT
CASSQSTIGSPLHF
>-|TRBJ2-7|TRBV7-2|-
TGTGCCAGCAGCTCGCCCCGGACAGCGACCTACGAGCAGTACTTC
CASSSPRTATYEQYF
>few|TRBJ1-1|TRBV6-1|-
TGTGCCTCGAATTCGGTTGGAACTTTGGGGACTGAAGCTTTCTTT
CASNSVGTLGTEAFF
>-|TRBJ2-7|TRBV29-1|TRBD1
TGCAGCGTTAAGACAGGGACCCACGAGCAGTACTTC
CSVKTGTHEQYF
>-|TRBJ2-7|TRBV18|-
TGTGCCAGCTCCAGAGACTCCCATCGAGAGCAGTACTTC
CASSRDSHREQYF
>many|TRBJ2-1|TRBV19|TRBD2
TGTGCCACCTCCCCCACGGGACTAGGGAATGAGCAGTTCTTC
CATSPTGLGNEQFF
>-|TRBJ2-7|TRBV28|TRBD1
TGTGCCAGCAGTTCGGGACAGGGGGGAAAAAACGAGCAGTACTTC
CASSSGQGGKNEQYF
>few|TRBJ2-3|TRBV27|-
TGTGCCAGCAGATTTACGTGGGCCCCCATGGGCACAGATACGCAGTATTTT
CASRFTWAPMGTDTQYF
>-|TRBJ1-2|TRBV5-4|-
TGTGCCAGCAGACGAGGAGGATATGACTATGGCTACACCTTC
CASRRGGYDYGYTF
>medium-sized|TRBJ2-5|TRBV28|TRBD1
TGTGCCAGCAGTACCTACTATGCCCCGGGACAGACCCAAGAGACCCAGTACTTC
CASSTYYAPGQTQETQYF
>few|TRBJ2-1|TRBV6-2/TRBV6-3|-
TGTGCCAGCAGTTACACATACTCCGGGCCCTCTTCCCGGGGCGATGAGCAGTTCTTC
CASSYTYSGPSSRGDEQFF
>-|TRBJ2-7|TRBV20-1|TRBD2
TGCAGTGCTAGCACCCCCGGGACTAGTGCCTCCTACGAGCAGTACTTC
CSASTPGTSASYEQYF
>few|TRBJ1-1|TRBV28|-
TGTGCCAGCAGTTCTCTGAGGACAGAAGAAGCTTTCTTT
CASSSLRTEEAFF
>-|TRBJ1-6|TRBV6-1|-
TGTGCCAGCAGGAAGCCGGGACAAGAGAATTCACCCCTCCACTTT
CASRKPGQENSPLHF
>few|TRBJ1-6|TRBV28|TRBD1
TGTGCCAGCAGGCGTGGGACAGGGAATTCACCCCTCCACTTT
CASRRGTGNSPLHF
>few|TRBJ1-2|TRBV4-1|-
TGCGCCAGCAGCCAAGCACTACAGGGCTACTATGGCTACACCTTC
CASSQALQGYYGYTF